This T cell receptor (beta chain) derives from a study of OX40 agonist ivuxolimab in advanced cancers. Study-level results: Specificity for antigen went undetermined in the expanded peripheral T cells. At 0.1 to 3.0 mg/kg, CD4+ and CD8+ blood T cells expanded clonally by week 6.

Comment on this clone: What it binds is not known.

The CDR3 is made up of 15 amino acids. CDR1 MNHEY and CDR2 SMNVEV come from the germline V gene (reference sequence). The germline V and J ends were trimmed by 5 bases and 0 bases, with 14 bases remaining between them. TCRdb's copy holds only in-frame clones and misses some; the assay was immunoSEQ multiplex PCR. Here the sample spans over 35,000 clones, over 75% being singletons. This TCR came from an adult with an advanced solid tumor such as melanoma, head and neck, liver or kidney cancer. The rearrangement links TRBV27 to TRBJ2-7, with D unresolved. The input for sequencing was CD4+ or CD8+ T cells sorted from blood, taken in a trial of the OX40 agonist ivuxolimab. The CDR3 protein is CASSALFISSYEQYF. The CDR3 region has the DNA TGTGCCAGCAGTGCCTTATTCATTTCCTCCTACGAGCAGTACTTC.